Below are 26 T cell receptor beta chains sequenced from a single sample in a study of vaccination effects on CD4 cells after COVID-19. Method: immunoSEQ multiplex PCR; TCRdb's copy keeps in-frame clones and lacks some. The profile shows about 66,000 clones, around 80% of them singletons. The antigens for these receptors are not known. Following 10 days of culture, CD4+ T cells were isolated. Participants received two doses of either the BNT162b2 or mRNA-1273 vaccine. The input for sequencing was CD4+ T cells from PBMCs cultured without peptide, taken after COVID-19 vaccination. The receptors shown here come from a human donor who received a COVID-19 vaccine.

V and J are TRBV24-1 and TRBJ1-1, with a weak D call TRBD1 (5 bases). V was cut by 5 bases and J by 3 bases, with 9 bases left in between. The CDR3 sequence is 13 residues long. Germline V gene lookup returns CDR1 KGHDR and CDR2 SFDVKD. The CDR3 region is CATSVGAYTEAFF. For the CDR3, the DNA is TGTGCCACCAGTGTTGGGGCATACACTGAAGCTTTCTTT.

The V and J genes are TRBV24-1 and TRBJ2-3; TRBD2 agrees at 8 bases. The CDR3 has 17 amino acids. Germline CDR1 and CDR2: KGHDR and SFDVKD. With V trimmed by 4 bases and J by 1 base, 9 bases remained unmatched. CDR3 sequence reads: CATSDSSWRGGTDTQYF. In DNA form, the CDR3 reads TGTGCCACCAGTGACTCCTCCTGGCGGGGGGGCACAGATACGCAGTATTTT.

The rearrangement links TRBV3-1 (or the pseudogene TRBV3-2) to TRBJ1-6; possibly TRBD1 for D (6 bases). Germline CDR1 and CDR2: LGHDT and YNNKEL (reference sequence). The germline V and J ends were trimmed by 6 bases and 5 bases, with 11 bases remaining between them. The CDR3 totals 14 residues. This CDR3 is CASRPRGNNSPLHF. The CDR3 region has the DNA TGTGCCAGCAGGCCCAGGGGTAATAATTCACCCCTCCACTTT.

The count of this clone is one. The chain joins TRBV19 to TRBJ1-2; TRBD1 matches at 9 bases. This CDR3 comprises 15 residues. V gave up 2 bases and J gave up 5 bases; unmatched junction bases: 6. CDR1 is LNHDA and CDR2 is SQIVND in the germline V gene (reference sequence). CDR3 nucleotides: TGTGCCAGTAGTATAAGTCGGACAGGGGCTTATGGCTACACCTTC. Its translation: CASSISRTGAYGYTF. The full variable domain, in which reference TRBV19 and TRBJ1-2 provide the parts outside the CDR3, is DGGITQSPKYLFRKEGQNVTLSCEQNLNHDAMYWYRQDPGQGLRLIYYSQIVNDFQKGDIAEGYSVSREKKESFPLTVTSAQKNPTAFYLCASSISRTGAYGYTFGSGTRLTVV.

This clone was seen a single time. The V gene is TRBV7-9, the J gene TRBJ1-4; maybe TRBD1 (5 bases). Trimming took off 0 bases at V and 7 bases at J, with 9 bases between the two ends. Germline V CDR1 and CDR2: SEHNR, FQNEAQ (reference sequence). The length of the CDR3 is 14 residues. The CDR3 nucleotides read TGTGCCAGCAGCTTAGCGGGGGTGGGTGAAAAACTGTTTTTT. Translated: CASSLAGVGEKLFF.

The V and J genes are TRBV9 and TRBJ2-3; 13 bases fit TRBD2. The CDR3 length is 18 residues. Germline CDR1 SGDLS, CDR2 YYNGEE. The trim removed 0 bases at V and 2 bases at J, leaving 6 bases unmatched. The CDR3 loop is CASSVGTSGGPLTDTQYF. DNA for the CDR3: TGTGCCAGCAGCGTAGGGACTAGCGGGGGCCCGCTCACAGATACGCAGTATTTT.

CDR3 residues: CASSLGLAGGDTQYF. CDR3 sequence (DNA): TGTGCCAGCAGCTTGGGACTAGCGGGGGGCGATACGCAGTATTTT. The chain uses TRBV7-2 and TRBJ2-3; 15 nucleotides agree with TRBD2. Germline CDR1 reads SGHTA; CDR2 reads FQGNSA. This CDR3 spans 15 amino acids. The V and J ends lost 3 bases and 6 bases, in that order; junction bases with no gene match: 1.

This clone was observed a few times. This chain links TRBV4-3 with TRBJ1-2; no firm D call. Trimming took 0 bases from V and 5 from J, leaving 10 bases between them. This CDR3 contains 14 residues. The germline V gene has CDR1 LGHNA and CDR2 YSLEER. The CDR3 nucleotides read TGCGCCAGCAGCCAAGATCGGGCAGCTTATGGCTACACCTTC. Amino acid sequence: CASSQDRAAYGYTF.

This sequence joins TRBV7-2 and TRBJ1-5; TRBD1 matches 10 bases. The CDR3 has 15 amino acids. The V gene's germline CDR1 is SGHTA and CDR2 FQGNSA. V was clipped by 3 bases and J by 7 bases; unmatched bases: 6. CDR3 sequence: CASSLTGGARQPQHF. The CDR3 DNA reads TGTGCCAGCAGCTTGACAGGGGGCGCCAGACAGCCCCAGCATTTT.

This clone was counted a single time. The chain couples TRBV4-1 to TRBJ1-1; a weak D match, TRBD1 (6 bases). The CDR3 extends over 16 amino acids. From germline, CDR1 is MGHRA and CDR2 YSYEKL. V was trimmed by 0 bases and J by 5 bases, leaving 16 bases between them. The CDR3 sequence: CASSQDQGGRSTEAFF. DNA for the CDR3: TGCGCCAGCAGCCAAGACCAAGGGGGGCGGAGTACTGAAGCTTTCTTT.

The chain has TRBV7-9 and TRBJ2-5; 14 nucleotides agree with TRBD2. Looked up from germline, CDR1 is SEHNR and CDR2 is FQNEAQ (reference sequence). The trim removed 4 bases at V and 5 bases at J, leaving 3 bases unmatched. The CDR3 is made up of 15 amino acids. The CDR3 DNA sequence: TGTGCCAGCAGCTCGGGACTAGCGGGAGTGGAGACCCAGTACTTC. It is translated as CASSSGLAGVETQYF.

V and J are TRBV10-3 and TRBJ2-5; D possibly matches TRBD1 or TRBD2 (6 bases each). V lost 6 bases and J lost 2, with 13 bases in between. CDR1 is ENHRY and CDR2 is SYGVKD in the germline V gene. CDR3 length equals 14 residues. The CDR3 sequence: CAIRPGGGQETQYF. The CDR3 DNA follows: TGTGCCATCAGGCCCGGGGGCGGGCAAGAGACCCAGTACTTC.

The chain carries TRBV5-1 and TRBJ2-2; 7 bases match TRBD2. The CDR3 extends over 17 amino acids. V was clipped by 0 bases and J by 1 base; unmatched bases: 6. The germline gives CDR1 SGHRS, CDR2 YFSETQ. The CDR3 nucleotides read TGCGCCAGCAGCTTGGAGCCAGCGGGGAAGAACACCGGGGAGCTGTTTTTT. Translating it yields CASSLEPAGKNTGELFF.

The J gene is TRBJ2-6, the V gene TRBV4-1; D not certain. The CDR3 has 14 residues. Germline CDR1 and CDR2: MGHRA and YSYEKL. Between the trimmed V and J ends, which lost 1 base and 3 bases, there was a span of 4 bases. The DNA for the CDR3 is TGCGCCAGCAGCCAAGTAGGTGGGGCCAACGTCCTGACTTTC. It translates to CASSQVGGANVLTF.

By proportion, this clone is medium-sized (0.01 to 0.1%). V is TRBV5-1 and J is TRBJ1-4; D unclear. There are 14 residues in the CDR3. Trimming removed 5 bases from V and 3 bases from J, with 11 bases in between. Germline values: CDR1 SGHRS, CDR2 YFSETQ. In DNA, the CDR3 is TGCGCCAGCAGAGTACAGAGCTCTAATGAAAAACTGTTTTTT. It translates to CASRVQSSNEKLFF.

This clone has just a few counts. The chain recombines TRBV12-3 or TRBV12-4 with TRBJ2-7, with TRBD1 matching over 7 bases. Trimming removed 6 bases from V and 5 bases from J; junction bases left unmatched: 4. This CDR3 spans 12 amino acids. The CDR3 region is CASRTGNHEQYV. The CDR3 DNA reads as TGTGCCAGCAGGACAGGGAACCACGAGCAGTACGTC.

The J gene is TRBJ2-4, the V gene TRBV19, with D perhaps being TRBD1 or TRBD2 (5 bases each). CDR1 is LNHDA, CDR2 SQIVND, per germline (reference sequence). CDR3 length equals 13 residues. V was shortened by 3 bases and J by 9 bases, with 12 bases between the two germline ends. For the CDR3, the DNA is TGTGCCAGTAGTATTCGGGGCGAGGGCATTCAGTACTTC. It yields the protein CASSIRGEGIQYF.

V gene TRBV5-1 combines with J gene TRBJ2-1; TRBD1 might be the D (6 bases). CDR1 is SGHRS and CDR2 is YFSETQ in the germline V gene. The CDR3 is 13 amino acids. Trimming cost V 0 bases and J 7 bases, with 8 bases left between them. The CDR3 protein is CASSLAQGNEQFF. CDR3 sequence (DNA): TGCGCCAGCAGCTTGGCACAGGGTAATGAGCAGTTCTTC. The full variable domain, completed using reference TRBV5-1 and TRBJ2-1, is KAGVTQTPRYLIKTRGQQVTLSCSPISGHRSVSWYQQTPGQGLQFLFEYFSETQRNKGNFPGRFSGRQFSNSRSEMNVSTLELGDSALYLCASSLAQGNEQFFGPGTRLTVL.

This chain connects TRBV28 to TRBJ1-1; tentative D call: TRBD1 (5 bases). Germline CDR1 is MDHEN and CDR2 is SYDVKM. CDR3 size: 17 residues. Deletions cut 6 bases from V and 4 bases from J, with 24 bases between. The CDR3 DNA reads as TGTGCCAGCAGGACACTCCGGCAGGGAGGCGTCGTCACTGAAGCTTTCTTT. Protein sequence: CASRTLRQGGVVTEAFF.

The gene calls are TRBV6-2 or TRBV6-3 and TRBJ1-4; 9 positions match TRBD1. The V and J ends lost 6 bases and 4 bases, in that order; junction bases with no gene match: 15. Germline lookup yields CDR1 MNHEY and CDR2 SVGEGT. The CDR3 sequence is 18 residues long. CDR3 loop: CASSLGTGIVADNEKLFF. CDR3 DNA sequence: TGTGCCAGCAGCCTCGGGACAGGGATTGTTGCGGATAATGAAAAACTGTTTTTT.

The chain is built from TRBV7-8 and TRBJ2-7, with a tentative D call TRBD1 (5 bases). Germline V CDR1 and CDR2: SGHVS, FQNEAQ. The CDR3 totals 13 residues. The germline V and J ends were trimmed by 5 bases and 2 bases, with 10 bases remaining between them. The CDR3 bases are TGTGCCAGCAGCCGACGACAGCCCTACGAGCAGTACGTC. This encodes CASSRRQPYEQYV.

The V and J genes are TRBV7-8 and TRBJ2-1; 7 bases line up with TRBD1. The CDR3 runs 16 residues. With V trimmed by 5 bases and J by 7 bases, 14 bases remained unmatched. The germline V gene encodes CDR1 SGHVS and CDR2 FQNEAQ. CDR3 in amino acids: CASSHPAVTGHNEQFF. CDR3 nucleotide sequence: TGTGCCAGCAGCCATCCCGCCGTGACAGGGCATAATGAGCAGTTCTTC.

This clone was recorded a few times. The V gene is TRBV11-2, the J gene TRBJ2-3; TRBD1 matches 7 bases. The trim removed 5 bases at V and 6 bases at J, leaving 14 bases unmatched. The CDR3 spans 16 residues. The germline V gene has CDR1 SGHAT and CDR2 FQNNGV. The CDR3 sequence is CASSLSPGQTMDTQYF. CDR3 DNA sequence: TGTGCCAGCAGCCTGTCGCCGGGACAGACCATGGATACGCAGTATTTT.

The chain couples TRBV6-1 to TRBJ2-3; no firm D call. The germline V gene has CDR1 MNHNS and CDR2 SASEGT. V was clipped by 3 bases and J by 5 bases, with 18 bases between them. The CDR3 runs to 16 residues. This CDR3 reads CASSELQASSLDTQYF. DNA of the CDR3: TGTGCCAGCAGTGAGTTGCAGGCTTCATCCTTAGATACGCAGTATTTT.

The rearrangement joins TRBV5-1 to TRBJ1-1; D remains unclear. V lost 0 bases to trimming and J lost 2 bases, with 8 bases between them. From germline, CDR1 is SGHRS and CDR2 YFSETQ. CDR3 length equals 14 residues. This chain's CDR3 is CASSLGGPNTEAFF. CDR3 coding DNA: TGCGCCAGCAGCTTGGGCGGCCCAAACACTGAAGCTTTCTTT.

The rearrangement joins TRBV7-9 to TRBJ2-1, with D tentatively TRBD2 (6 bases). The length of the CDR3 is 12 residues. Trimming removed 4 bases at V and 9 bases at J, with 10 bases between. Germline lookup yields CDR1 SEHNR and CDR2 FQNEAQ (reference sequence). The chain's CDR3 is CASSSQGLEQFF. The DNA for the CDR3 is TGTGCCAGCAGCTCGCAGGGACTTGAGCAGTTCTTC.